This entry describes one TCR beta chain. The authors made TCR cDNA by 5'RACE template switching, adding a universal primer site and UMIs. TCRdb independently ran MiXCR on the 5' RACE reads; one entry per CDR3 protein. The table shows about 300,000 distinct CDR3 sequences, with around 9.3% occurring only once. This sample was included in a study of T cells after yellow fever vaccination. CDR1 MNHEY and CDR2 SVGAGI come from the germline V gene. CDR3 length equals 13 residues. Trimming removed 6 bases from V and 1 base from J, with 9 bases in between. The sequence derives from a man between 18 and 29 years old who received the YFV17D yellow fever vaccine. The sample was CD4+ T cells sorted from PBMCs, taken 5 days after the yellow fever booster vaccination. J is TRBJ1-1 and V is TRBV6-5; weak D call: TRBD1 (5 bases). As DNA, the CDR3 is TGTGCCAGCAGGACAGTGGAGAACACTGAAGCTTTCTTT. It encodes CASRTVENTEAFF.